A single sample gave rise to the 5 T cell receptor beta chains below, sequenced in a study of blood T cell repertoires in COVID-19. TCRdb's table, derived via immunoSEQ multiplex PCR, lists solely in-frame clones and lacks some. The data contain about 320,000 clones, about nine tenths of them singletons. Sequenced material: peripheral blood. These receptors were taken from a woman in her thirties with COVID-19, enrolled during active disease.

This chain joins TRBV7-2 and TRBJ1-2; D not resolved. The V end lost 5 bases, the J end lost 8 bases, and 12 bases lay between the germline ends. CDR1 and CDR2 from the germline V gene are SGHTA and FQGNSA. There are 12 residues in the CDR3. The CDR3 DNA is TGTGCCAGCAGCCCTCGTGCAGGCGGCTACACCTTC. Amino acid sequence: CASSPRAGGYTF.

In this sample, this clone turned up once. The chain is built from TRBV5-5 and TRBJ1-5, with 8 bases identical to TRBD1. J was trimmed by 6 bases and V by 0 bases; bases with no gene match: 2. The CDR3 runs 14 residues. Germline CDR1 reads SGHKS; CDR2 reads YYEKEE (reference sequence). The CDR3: CASSLAGGPQPQHF. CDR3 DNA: TGTGCCAGCAGCTTGGCAGGGGGCCCTCAGCCCCAGCATTTT.

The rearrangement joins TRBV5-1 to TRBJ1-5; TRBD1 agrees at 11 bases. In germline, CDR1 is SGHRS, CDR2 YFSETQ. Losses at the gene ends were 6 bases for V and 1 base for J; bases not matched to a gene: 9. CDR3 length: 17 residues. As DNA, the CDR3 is TGCGCCAGCAAGGGACAGGGGGGACCGAGGAGCAATCAGCCCCAGCATTTT. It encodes CASKGQGGPRSNQPQHF.

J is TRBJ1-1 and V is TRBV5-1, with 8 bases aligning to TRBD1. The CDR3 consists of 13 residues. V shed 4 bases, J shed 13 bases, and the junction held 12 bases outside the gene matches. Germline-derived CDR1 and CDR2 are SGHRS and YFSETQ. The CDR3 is CASSPDRDSWVFF. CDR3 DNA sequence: TGCGCCAGCAGCCCGGACAGGGATTCATGGGTTTTCTTT. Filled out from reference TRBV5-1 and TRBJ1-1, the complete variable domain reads KAGVTQTPRYLIKTRGQQVTLSCSPISGHRSVSWYQQTPGQGLQFLFEYFSETQRNKGNFPGRFSGRQFSNSRSEMNVSTLELGDSALYLCASSPDRDSWVFFGQGTRLTVV.

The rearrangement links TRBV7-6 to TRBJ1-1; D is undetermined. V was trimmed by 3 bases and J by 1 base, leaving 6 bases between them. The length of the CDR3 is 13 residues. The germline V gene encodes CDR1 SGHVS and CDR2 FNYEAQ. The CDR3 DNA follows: TGTGCCAGCAGCTTCGGGAAGAACACTGAAGCTTTCTTT. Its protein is CASSFGKNTEAFF.